Listed below are T cell receptor beta chains from one sample, sequenced in a study of circulating CD8 cells and anti-PD-1 response in melanoma. Each CDR3 protein gets one entry after TCRdb re-called the reads with MiXCR. The sample consists of several hundred distinct CDR3 sequences, more than 10% of them appearing once. The sequencing used CD8+ T cells from PBMCs, collected at baseline or after one month of anti-PD-1 therapy (not recorded which). All receptors come from a human donor with melanoma. Each CDR3 is given without its conserved first and last residue. The order of the fields is V gene, CDR3 length, D gene, J gene, CDR3 protein. D genes are given only for firm matches.

>TRBV27|12|-|TRBJ2-2
ASRAGPGTGELF
>TRBV7-2|11|-|TRBJ2-3
ASSPPSGDTQY
>TRBV2|11|-|TRBJ2-3
ASKGGFTDTQY
>TRBV4-3|11|-|TRBJ2-7
ASSHRQADEQY
>TRBV7-2|15|-|TRBJ2-3
ASSLDPGGTSTDTQY
>TRBV6-5|13|TRBD1|TRBJ1-1
ASSYGTGVNTEAF
>TRBV9|16|TRBD2|TRBJ2-2
ASSDDVEAGANTGELF
>TRBV7-6|16|TRBD2|TRBJ2-1
ASSLGSSGGARGNEQF
>TRBV12-3/TRBV12-4|14|TRBD2|TRBJ2-3
ASSLVKRGGPDTQY
>TRBV29-1|13|-|TRBJ1-2
SVEFPGFGDYGYT
>TRBV4-1|13|TRBD1|TRBJ2-7
ASSPSGQGSYEQY
>TRBV11-3|10|-|TRBJ1-2
ASSRWENGYT
>TRBV19|11|-|TRBJ2-7
ASSIGGLYEQY
>TRBV2|13|-|TRBJ2-1
ASREPLSYGGEQF
>TRBV27|14|TRBD1|TRBJ2-7
ASSFSQGAIGYEQY
>TRBV5-6|10|TRBD1|TRBJ2-7
ASSLAVRGPS
>TRBV7-2|14|-|TRBJ2-3
ASSGIWGAETDTQY
>TRBV19|11|-|TRBJ1-1
ASSLAPNTEAF
>TRBV19|10|-|TRBJ1-1
ASKVGGTEAF
>TRBV20-1|11|-|TRBJ1-1
SASDRGYTEAF
>TRBV3-1|13|-|TRBJ2-1
ASSQGRFWENEQF
>TRBV20-1|13|-|TRBJ2-1
SAASGVASYNEQF
>TRBV12-5|13|TRBD2|TRBJ2-7
ASGFSGGAYYEQY
>TRBV20-1|13|-|TRBJ2-3
SPPRRRGLPDTQY
>TRBV19|13|-|TRBJ2-5
ASRHTPGSMETQY
>TRBV27|14|TRBD2|TRBJ2-1
ASSLATSGGAGEQF
>TRBV19|11|-|TRBJ2-1
ASSFSTPNEQF
>TRBV19|13|TRBD2|TRBJ2-1
ASSIVAGGQNEQF
>TRBV30|14|TRBD1|TRBJ1-2
AWTYHGDRDVSGYT
>TRBV11-2|13|TRBD2|TRBJ2-5
ASSPRTSTGETQY
>TRBV29-1|11|-|TRBJ2-7
SVGYGRDYEQY
>TRBV5-5|15|-|TRBJ1-1
ASSLAQRTGLSTEAF
>TRBV5-6|15|-|TRBJ2-1
ASSWVVAGSSYNEQF
>TRBV5-4|10|-|TRBJ2-2
ASSPGTLELF
>TRBV7-3|13|TRBD2|TRBJ2-3
ASSLTPSGGDTQY
>TRBV20-1|14|-|TRBJ2-1
SARDLARGSYNEQF
>TRBV6-2/TRBV6-3|10|TRBD2|TRBJ2-1
ASSLGLVEQF
>TRBV27|12|TRBD1|TRBJ1-1
ASSLLGQLTEAF
>TRBV27|13|-|TRBJ1-6
ASSLIFGGNSPLH
>TRBV27|12|-|TRBJ1-1
ASSLWSGLPEAF
>TRBV27|12|-|TRBJ2-5
ASTLGGPYGTQY
>TRBV12-3/TRBV12-4|12|TRBD1|TRBJ2-3
ASSWTGLTDTQY
>TRBV2|13|-|TRBJ2-7
ASSRGVGTTLEQY
>TRBV27|11|-|TRBJ2-5
ASVVDLYETQY
>TRBV19|13|TRBD2|TRBJ2-1
ASSMRAGTYNEQF
>TRBV7-2|13|-|TRBJ2-3
ASTLKVTSTDTQY
>TRBV7-3|13|-|TRBJ2-3
ASSFDGGSTDTQY
>TRBV4-3|13|-|TRBJ2-3
ASSHSGRSTDTQY
>TRBV19|11|-|TRBJ2-7
ASSIGHSYEQY
>TRBV7-2|12|-|TRBJ2-7
ASSFEQGVYEQY
>TRBV7-2|14|-|TRBJ1-3
ASSLVDRPSGNTIY
>TRBV5-4|13|TRBD2|TRBJ2-3
ASSQAGALTDTQY
>TRBV4-3|12|TRBD1|TRBJ1-1
ASSPTGGWPEAF
>TRBV5-6|13|-|TRBJ1-1
ASSLGVGLGTEAF
>TRBV2|14|-|TRBJ2-3
ASARTHGLSTDTQY